The present entry profiles one T cell receptor beta chain with its context. Antigen specificity is unknown. Donors were Caucasian adults residing in Nashville, Tennessee, USA. Libraries were prepared by immunoSEQ multiplex PCR; TCRdb keeps only in-frame clonotypes and omits some of them. There are 1.6 million or so clones in the sample; around 97% occur only once, and 1.2% lies in the top ten. From germline, CDR1 is DFQATT and CDR2 SNEGSKA (reference sequence). The CDR3 totals 10 residues. The V gene lost 6 bases and the J gene lost 5 bases, with 8 bases spanning the gap. The sample comes from a study of shared clonotypes between healthy human individuals. Notes on the study in general: At large depth, rarefaction still showed sorted-subset sequencing to be incomplete. Researchers sampled only blood; tissue repertoires likely differ. Shared clonotypes across all four donors exceeded non-shared ones in generation probability.

This chain uses TRBV20-1 with TRBJ2-7, with D unresolved. Source material: naive CD4+ T cells sorted from blood. Subset of the sample: CD45RA+ positively selected. The receptor's source is a man between 25 and 39 years old in good health. This chain's CDR3 is CSAARNEQYF. The CDR3 bases are TGCAGTGCGGCAAGGAACGAGCAGTACTTC.